The clone carrying this TCR beta chain was found many times. The antigen remains undetermined. This entry belongs to a study of naive and memory T cell subsets. Study observations and caveats: A few larger clonotypes appeared in naive repertoires, especially CD8, possibly memory cells re-expressing CD45RA.

The beta constant-region primer was an equimolar mix of two oligonucleotides covering TRBC1 and TRBC2. Ligated cDNA was amplified by four rounds of PCR with nested alpha and beta constant-region primers and SP2. TCRdb ran MiXCR on the UMI-ligation and nested PCR reads and lists one entry per CDR3 protein. This table holds approximately 90,000 distinct CDR3 sequences, roughly 12% found once. CDR3 size: 14 residues. The germline V gene encodes CDR1 SEHNR and CDR2 FQNEAQ (reference sequence). Trimming shortened V by 3 bases and J by 1 base, and 9 bases separated the two germline ends. This sequence joins TRBV7-9 and TRBJ1-1; no clear D gene. The source material was naive CD4+ T cells from blood. The receptor comes from a human donor in good health. CDR3 bases: TGTGCCAGCAGCTTCTCCACCCAGAACACTGAAGCTTTCTTT. It codes for CASSFSTQNTEAFF.